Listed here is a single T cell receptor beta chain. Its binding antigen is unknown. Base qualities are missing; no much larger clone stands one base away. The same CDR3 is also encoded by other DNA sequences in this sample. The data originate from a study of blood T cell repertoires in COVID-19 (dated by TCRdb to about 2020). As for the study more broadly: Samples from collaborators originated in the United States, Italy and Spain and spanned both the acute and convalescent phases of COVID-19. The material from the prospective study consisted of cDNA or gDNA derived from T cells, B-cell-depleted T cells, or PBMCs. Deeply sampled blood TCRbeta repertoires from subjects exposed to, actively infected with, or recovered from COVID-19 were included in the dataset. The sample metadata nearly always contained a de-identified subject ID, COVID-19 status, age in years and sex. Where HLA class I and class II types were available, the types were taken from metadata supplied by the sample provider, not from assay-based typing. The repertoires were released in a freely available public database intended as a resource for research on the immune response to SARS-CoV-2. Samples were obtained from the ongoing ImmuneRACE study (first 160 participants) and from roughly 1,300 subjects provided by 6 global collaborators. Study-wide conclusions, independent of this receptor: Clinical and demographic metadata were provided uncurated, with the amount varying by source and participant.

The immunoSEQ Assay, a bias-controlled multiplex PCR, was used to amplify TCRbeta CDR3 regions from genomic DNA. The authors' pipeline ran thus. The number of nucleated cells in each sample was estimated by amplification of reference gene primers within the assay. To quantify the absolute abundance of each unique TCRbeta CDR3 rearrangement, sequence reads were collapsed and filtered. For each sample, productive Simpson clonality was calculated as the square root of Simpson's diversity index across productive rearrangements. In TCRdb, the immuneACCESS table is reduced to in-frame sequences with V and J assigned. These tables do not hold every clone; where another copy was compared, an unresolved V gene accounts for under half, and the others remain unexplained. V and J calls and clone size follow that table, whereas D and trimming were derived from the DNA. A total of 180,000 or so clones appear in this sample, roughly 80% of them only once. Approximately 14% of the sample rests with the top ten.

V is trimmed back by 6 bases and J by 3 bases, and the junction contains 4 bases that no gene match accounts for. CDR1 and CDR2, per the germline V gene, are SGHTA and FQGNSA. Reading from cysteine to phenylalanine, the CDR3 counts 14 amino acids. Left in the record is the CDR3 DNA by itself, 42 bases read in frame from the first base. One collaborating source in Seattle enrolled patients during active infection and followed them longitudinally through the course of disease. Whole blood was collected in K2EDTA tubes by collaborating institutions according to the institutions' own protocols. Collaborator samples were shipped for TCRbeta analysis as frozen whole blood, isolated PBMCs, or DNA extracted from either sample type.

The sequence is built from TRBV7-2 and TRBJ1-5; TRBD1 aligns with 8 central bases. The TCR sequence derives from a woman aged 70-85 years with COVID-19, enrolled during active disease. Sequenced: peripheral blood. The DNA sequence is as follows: TGTGCCAGCAGTTTACAGGGGGACAATCAGCCCCAGCATTTT. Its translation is CASSLQGDNQPQHF.